This T cell receptor (beta chain) appears in the sequencing data of a study of T cell responses to AZD1222 COVID-19 vaccine. In this sample, this clone turned up once. What it binds is unknown. Germline values: CDR1 MNHEY, CDR2 SVGEGT. The length of the CDR3 is 15 residues. V was clipped by 5 bases and J by 7 bases, with 17 bases between them. TCRdb keeps only in-frame clones here, not all; method: immunoSEQ multiplex PCR. This sample has 69,000 or so clones, with around 90% found just once. Study conclusions and caveats: Scientists sampled the repertoires only once the peak T cell response had passed. White British donors predominated, females outnumbered males, and clonal diversity was possibly underestimated. Only a handful of people who got AZD1222 tested seropositive at baseline.

The chain joins TRBV6-2 or TRBV6-3 to TRBJ1-4, with D unresolved. The specimen was peripheral blood, collected 28 days after the second AZD1222 dose. The receptor was derived from an adult who received the AZD1222 COVID-19 vaccine. DNA for the CDR3: TGTGCCAGCAGTCCAGGCAGTGTATTTGGTGAAAAACTGTTTTTT. Protein product: CASSPGSVFGEKLFF.